This T cell receptor beta chain was recovered during a study of T cell changes during pregnancy in multiple sclerosis. Germline V CDR1 and CDR2: MNHEY, SMNVEV (reference sequence). The CDR3 spans 14 residues. V lost 5 bases and J 0 bases, leaving 10 bases between the germline ends. Libraries were prepared by immunoSEQ multiplex PCR; TCRdb keeps only in-frame clonotypes and omits some of them. This sample has some 76,000 clones, with about 90% found just once. The chain has TRBV27 and TRBJ1-2; no reliable D call. The sample was CD4+ T cells from peripheral blood mononuclear cells, taken after pregnancy. The TCR sequence derives from a female donor with multiple sclerosis, enrolled in a pregnancy study. This CDR3 is CASSPYTANYGYTF. The CDR3 DNA is TGTGCCAGCAGTCCCTACACAGCTAACTATGGCTACACCTTC.